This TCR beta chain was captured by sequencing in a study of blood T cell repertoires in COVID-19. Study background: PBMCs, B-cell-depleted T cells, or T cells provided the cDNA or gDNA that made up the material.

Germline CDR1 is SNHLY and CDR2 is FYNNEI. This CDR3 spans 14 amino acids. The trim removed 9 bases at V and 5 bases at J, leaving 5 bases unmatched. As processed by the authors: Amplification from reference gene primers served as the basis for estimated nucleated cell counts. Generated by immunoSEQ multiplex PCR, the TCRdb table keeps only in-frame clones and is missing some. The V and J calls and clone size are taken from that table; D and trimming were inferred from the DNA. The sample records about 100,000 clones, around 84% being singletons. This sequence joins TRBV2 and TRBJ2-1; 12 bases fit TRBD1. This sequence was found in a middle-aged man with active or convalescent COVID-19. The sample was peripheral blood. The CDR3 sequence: CASPGQGANNEQFF. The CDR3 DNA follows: TGTGCCAGTCCGGGACAGGGGGCTAACAATGAGCAGTTCTTC.